This T cell receptor beta chain was documented in a study of blood T cell repertoires in COVID-19. Overall study context: Some COVID-19 samples were acute and others convalescent; all came from the United States, Italy and Spain.

Germline CDR1 and CDR2: SGHKS and YYEKEE (reference sequence). This CDR3 contains 14 residues. Trimming shortened V by 0 bases and J by 7 bases, and 13 bases separated the two germline ends. Those who participated ranged in age from roughly 18 to 90 years and resided in some 24 US areas. Cohort assignment relied on participant-reported clinical history. People in the exposed group encountered a COVID-19 case within 2 weeks before entering the study. Libraries were prepared by immunoSEQ multiplex PCR; TCRdb keeps only in-frame clonotypes and omits some of them. The sample includes 150,000 or so clones, 75% to 90% seen only once; the top ten take around 5.1%.

The sample comprised PBMCs or T cells enriched from blood (not recorded which). The V call is TRBV5-5, the J call TRBJ1-1; D unresolved. The origin of this receptor is a man aged 70 or older who had been exposed to COVID-19. The CDR3 here is CASSLARLYSEAFF. CDR3 coding DNA: TGTGCCAGCAGCTTGGCCAGGCTATATAGTGAAGCTTTCTTT.